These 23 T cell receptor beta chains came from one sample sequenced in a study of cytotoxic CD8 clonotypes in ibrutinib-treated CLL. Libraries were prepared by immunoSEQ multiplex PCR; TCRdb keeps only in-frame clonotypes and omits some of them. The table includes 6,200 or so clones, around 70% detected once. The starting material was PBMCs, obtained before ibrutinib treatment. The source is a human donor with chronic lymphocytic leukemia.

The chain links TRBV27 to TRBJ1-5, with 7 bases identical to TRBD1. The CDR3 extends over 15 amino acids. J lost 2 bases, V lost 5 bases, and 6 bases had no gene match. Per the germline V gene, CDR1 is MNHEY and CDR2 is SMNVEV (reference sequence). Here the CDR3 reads CASSLGQVGNQPQHF. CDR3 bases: TGTGCCAGCAGTCTCGGACAGGTCGGCAATCAGCCCCAGCATTTT.

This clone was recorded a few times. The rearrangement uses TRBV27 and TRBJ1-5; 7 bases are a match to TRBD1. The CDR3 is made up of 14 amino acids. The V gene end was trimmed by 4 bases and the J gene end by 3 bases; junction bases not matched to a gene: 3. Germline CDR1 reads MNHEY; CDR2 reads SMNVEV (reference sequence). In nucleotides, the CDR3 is TGTGCCAGCAGTTCCGGGACAGCCAATCAGCCCCAGCATTTT. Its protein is CASSSGTANQPQHF.

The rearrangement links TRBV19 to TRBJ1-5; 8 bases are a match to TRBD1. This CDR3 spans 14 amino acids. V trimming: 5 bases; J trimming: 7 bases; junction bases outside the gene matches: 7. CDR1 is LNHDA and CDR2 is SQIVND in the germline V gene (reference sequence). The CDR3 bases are TGTGCCAGTAGTGGACAGGGCCTAGACCAGCCCCAGCATTTT. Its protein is CASSGQGLDQPQHF.

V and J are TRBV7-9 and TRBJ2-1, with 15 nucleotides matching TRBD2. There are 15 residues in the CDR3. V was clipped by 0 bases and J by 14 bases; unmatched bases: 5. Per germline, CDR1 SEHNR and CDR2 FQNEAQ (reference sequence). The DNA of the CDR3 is TGTGCCAGCAGCTTAGCAGGGACTAGCGGGAGGATGAAGTTCTTC. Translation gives CASSLAGTSGRMKFF.

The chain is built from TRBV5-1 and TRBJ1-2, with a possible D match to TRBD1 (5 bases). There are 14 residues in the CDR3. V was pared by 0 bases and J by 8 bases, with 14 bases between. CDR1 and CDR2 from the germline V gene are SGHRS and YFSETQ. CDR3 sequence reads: CASSLGQLRVGYTF. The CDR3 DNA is TGCGCCAGCAGCTTGGGACAGCTTAGGGTAGGCTACACCTTC.

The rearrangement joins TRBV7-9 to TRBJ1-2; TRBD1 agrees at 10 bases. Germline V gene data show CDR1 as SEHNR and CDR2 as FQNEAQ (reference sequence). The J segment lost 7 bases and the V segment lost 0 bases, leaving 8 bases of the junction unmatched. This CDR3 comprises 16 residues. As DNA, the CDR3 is TGTGCCAGCAGCTTAGCGCGGGACAGGGGCAAGGGTGGCTACACCTTC. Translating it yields CASSLARDRGKGGYTF.

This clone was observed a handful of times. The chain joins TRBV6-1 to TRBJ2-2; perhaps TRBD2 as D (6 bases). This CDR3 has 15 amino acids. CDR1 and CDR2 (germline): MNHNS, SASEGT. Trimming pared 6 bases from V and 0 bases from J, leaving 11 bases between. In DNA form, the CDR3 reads TGTGCCAGCAGGACCGGGACTGCGAACACCGGGGAGCTGTTTTTT. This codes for CASRTGTANTGELFF.

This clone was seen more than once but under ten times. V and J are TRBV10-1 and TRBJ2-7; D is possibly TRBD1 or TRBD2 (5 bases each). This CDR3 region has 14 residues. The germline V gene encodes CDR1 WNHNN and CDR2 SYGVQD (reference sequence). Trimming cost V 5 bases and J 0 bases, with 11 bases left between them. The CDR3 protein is CASSRDGASYEQYF. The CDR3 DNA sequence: TGCGCCAGCAGTCGGGACGGAGCCTCCTACGAGCAGTACTTC.

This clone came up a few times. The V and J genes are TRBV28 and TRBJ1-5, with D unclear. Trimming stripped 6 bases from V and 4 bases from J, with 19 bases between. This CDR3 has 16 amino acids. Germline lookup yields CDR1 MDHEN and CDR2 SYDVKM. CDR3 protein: CASSESPRRKNQPQHF. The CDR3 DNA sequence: TGTGCCAGCAGCGAATCCCCGAGACGGAAAAATCAGCCCCAGCATTTT.

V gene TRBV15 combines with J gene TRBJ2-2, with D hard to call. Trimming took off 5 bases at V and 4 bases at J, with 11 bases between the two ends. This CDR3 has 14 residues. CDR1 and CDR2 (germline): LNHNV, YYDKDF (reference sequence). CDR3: CATSEGFGTGELFF. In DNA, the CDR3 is TGTGCCACCAGCGAAGGATTTGGCACCGGGGAGCTGTTTTTT.

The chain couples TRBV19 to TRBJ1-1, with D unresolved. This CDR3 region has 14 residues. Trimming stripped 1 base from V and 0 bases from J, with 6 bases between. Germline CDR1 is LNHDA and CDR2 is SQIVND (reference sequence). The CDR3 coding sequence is TGTGCCAGTAGTATAGTCCAGCTGAACACTGAAGCTTTCTTT. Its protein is CASSIVQLNTEAFF.

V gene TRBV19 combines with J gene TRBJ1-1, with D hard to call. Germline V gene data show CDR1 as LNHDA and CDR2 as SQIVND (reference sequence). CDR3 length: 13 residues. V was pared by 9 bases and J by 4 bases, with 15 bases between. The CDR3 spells CASLRFGTTEAFF. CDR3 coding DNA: TGTGCCAGCCTACGGTTCGGTACCACTGAAGCTTTCTTT.

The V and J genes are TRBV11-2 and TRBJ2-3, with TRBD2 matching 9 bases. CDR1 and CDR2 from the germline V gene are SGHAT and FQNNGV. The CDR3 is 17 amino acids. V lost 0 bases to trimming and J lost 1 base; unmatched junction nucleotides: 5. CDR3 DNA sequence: TGTGCCAGCAGCTTAGATCCCCGGACTAGCGGCACAGATACGCAGTATTTT. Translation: CASSLDPRTSGTDTQYF.

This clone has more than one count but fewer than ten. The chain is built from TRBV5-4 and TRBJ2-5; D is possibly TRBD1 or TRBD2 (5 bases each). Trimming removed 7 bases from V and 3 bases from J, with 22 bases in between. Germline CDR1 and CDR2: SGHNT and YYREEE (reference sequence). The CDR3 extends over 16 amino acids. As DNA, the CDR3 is TGTGCCAGCTCCTCGGTTTTAAGGGGAGAAAAAGAGACCCAGTACTTC. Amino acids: CASSSVLRGEKETQYF. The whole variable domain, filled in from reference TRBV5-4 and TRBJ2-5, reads ETGVTQSPTHLIKTRGQQVTLRCSSQSGHNTVSWYQQALGQGPQFIFQYYREEENGRGNFPPRFSGLQFPNYSSELNVNALELDDSALYLCASSSVLRGEKETQYFGPGTRLLVL.

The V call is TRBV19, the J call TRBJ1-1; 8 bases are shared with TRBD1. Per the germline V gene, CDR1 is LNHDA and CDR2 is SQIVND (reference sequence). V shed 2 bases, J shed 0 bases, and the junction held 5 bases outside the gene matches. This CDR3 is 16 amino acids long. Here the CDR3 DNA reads TGTGCCAGTAGTATACGGACAGGGTCTATGAACACTGAAGCTTTCTTT. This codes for CASSIRTGSMNTEAFF.

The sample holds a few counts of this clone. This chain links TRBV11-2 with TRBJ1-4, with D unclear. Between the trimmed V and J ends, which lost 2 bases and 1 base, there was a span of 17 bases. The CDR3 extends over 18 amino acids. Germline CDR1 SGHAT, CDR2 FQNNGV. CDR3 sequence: CASSLSPGSFLTNEKLFF. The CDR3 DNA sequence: TGTGCCAGCAGCTTATCGCCCGGAAGTTTTTTAACTAATGAAAAACTGTTTTTT.

The CDR3 loop reads CASSLVGRALVDTQYF. In DNA, the CDR3 is TGCGCCAGCAGCTTGGTAGGCAGGGCCCTGGTGGATACGCAGTATTTT. The J gene is TRBJ2-3, the V gene TRBV5-1, with a possible D match to TRBD1 (5 bases). Germline V lookup: CDR1 SGHRS, CDR2 YFSETQ. This CDR3 has 16 residues. Trimming took off 0 bases at V and 6 bases at J, with 17 bases between the two ends.

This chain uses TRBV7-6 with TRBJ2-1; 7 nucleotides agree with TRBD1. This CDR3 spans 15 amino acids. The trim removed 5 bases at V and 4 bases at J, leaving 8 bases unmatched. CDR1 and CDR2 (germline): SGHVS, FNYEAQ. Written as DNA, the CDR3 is TGTGCCAGCAGCGCGCGACAGGGAATTTACAATGAGCAGTTCTTC. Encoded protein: CASSARQGIYNEQFF.

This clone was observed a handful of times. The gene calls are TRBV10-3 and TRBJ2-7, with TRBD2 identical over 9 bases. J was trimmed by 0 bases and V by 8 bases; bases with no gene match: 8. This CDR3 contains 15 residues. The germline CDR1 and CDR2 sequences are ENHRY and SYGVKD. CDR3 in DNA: TGTGCCATCGGGAAAGTAGCGGGAGCCTCCTACGAGCAGTACTTC. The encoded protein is CAIGKVAGASYEQYF.

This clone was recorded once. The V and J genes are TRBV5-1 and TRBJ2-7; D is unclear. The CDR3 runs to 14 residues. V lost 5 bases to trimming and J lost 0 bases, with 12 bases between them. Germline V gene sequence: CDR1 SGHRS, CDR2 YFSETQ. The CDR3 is CASRTDNYSYEQYF. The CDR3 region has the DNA TGCGCCAGCAGAACAGACAATTACTCCTACGAGCAGTACTTC.

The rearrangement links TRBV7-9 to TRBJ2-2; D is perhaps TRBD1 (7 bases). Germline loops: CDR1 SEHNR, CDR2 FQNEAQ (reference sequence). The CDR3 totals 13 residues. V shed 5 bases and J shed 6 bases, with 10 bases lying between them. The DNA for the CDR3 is TGTGCCAGCAGCCCAGGGGGGTCCGGGGAGCTGTTTTTT. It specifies CASSPGGSGELFF.

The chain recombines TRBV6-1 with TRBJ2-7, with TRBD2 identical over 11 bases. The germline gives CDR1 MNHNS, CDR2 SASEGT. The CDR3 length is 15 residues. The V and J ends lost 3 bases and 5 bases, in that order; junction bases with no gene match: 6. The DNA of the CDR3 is TGTGCCAGCAGTGACCTAGCGGGGGGCCGTCACGAGCAGTACTTC. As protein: CASSDLAGGRHEQYF.

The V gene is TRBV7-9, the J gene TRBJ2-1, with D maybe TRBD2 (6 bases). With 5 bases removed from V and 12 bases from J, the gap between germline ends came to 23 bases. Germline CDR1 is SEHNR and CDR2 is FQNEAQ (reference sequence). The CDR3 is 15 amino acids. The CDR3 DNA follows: TGTGCCAGCAGCCCAATAAACGTGGGAGGCCCCAGGCAGTTCTTC. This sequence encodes CASSPINVGGPRQFF.